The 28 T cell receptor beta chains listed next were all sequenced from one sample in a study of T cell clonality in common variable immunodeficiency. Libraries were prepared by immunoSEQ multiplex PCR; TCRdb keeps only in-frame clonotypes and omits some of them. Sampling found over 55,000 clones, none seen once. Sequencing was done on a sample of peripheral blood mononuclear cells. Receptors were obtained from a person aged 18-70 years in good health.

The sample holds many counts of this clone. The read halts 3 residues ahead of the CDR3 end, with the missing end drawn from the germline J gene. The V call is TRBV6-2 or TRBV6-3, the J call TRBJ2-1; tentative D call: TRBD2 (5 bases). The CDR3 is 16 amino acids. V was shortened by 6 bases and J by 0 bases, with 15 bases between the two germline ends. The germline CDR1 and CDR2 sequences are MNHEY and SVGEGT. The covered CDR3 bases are TGTGCCAGCAGCCAGAGCGGAGCCAGCTCCTACAATGAG. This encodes CASSQSGASSYNE. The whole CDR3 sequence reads CASSQSGASSYNEQFF.

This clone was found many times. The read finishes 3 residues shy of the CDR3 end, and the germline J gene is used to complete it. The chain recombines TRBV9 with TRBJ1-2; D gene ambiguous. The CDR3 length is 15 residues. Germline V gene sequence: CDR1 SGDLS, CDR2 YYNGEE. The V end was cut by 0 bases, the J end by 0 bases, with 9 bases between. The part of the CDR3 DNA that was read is TGTGCCAGCAGCGTAGGGGCAGAAGCTAACTATGGC. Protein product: CASSVGAEANYG. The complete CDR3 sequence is CASSVGAEANYGYTF.

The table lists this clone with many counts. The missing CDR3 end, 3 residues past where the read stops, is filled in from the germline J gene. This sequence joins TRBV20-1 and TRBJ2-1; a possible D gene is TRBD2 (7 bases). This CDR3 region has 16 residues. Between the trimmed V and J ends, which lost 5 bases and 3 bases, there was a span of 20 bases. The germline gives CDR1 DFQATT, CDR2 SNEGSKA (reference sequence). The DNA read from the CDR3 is TGCAGTGCTTGGCAGGAGGCGGGGGCACTCTACAATGAG. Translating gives CSAWQEAGALYNE. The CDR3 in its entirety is CSAWQEAGALYNEQFF.

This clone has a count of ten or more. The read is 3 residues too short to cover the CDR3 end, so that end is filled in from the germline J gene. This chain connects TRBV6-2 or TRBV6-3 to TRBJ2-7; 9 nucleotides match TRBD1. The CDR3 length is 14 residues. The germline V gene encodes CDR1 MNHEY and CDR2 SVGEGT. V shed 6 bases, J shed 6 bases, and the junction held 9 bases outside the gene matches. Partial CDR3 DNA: TGTGCCAGCAGCCCCGGGACAGGGTCGATCGAG. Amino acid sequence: CASSPGTGSIE. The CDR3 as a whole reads CASSPGTGSIEQYF.

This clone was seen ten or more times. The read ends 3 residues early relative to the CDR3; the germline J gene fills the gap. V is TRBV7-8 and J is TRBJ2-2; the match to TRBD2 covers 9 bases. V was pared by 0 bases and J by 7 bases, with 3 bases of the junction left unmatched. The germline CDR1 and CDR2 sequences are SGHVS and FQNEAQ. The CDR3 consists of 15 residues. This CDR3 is CASSLASSGIGELFF. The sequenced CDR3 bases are TGTGCCAGCAGCTTAGCGTCTAGCGGGATCGGGGAG.

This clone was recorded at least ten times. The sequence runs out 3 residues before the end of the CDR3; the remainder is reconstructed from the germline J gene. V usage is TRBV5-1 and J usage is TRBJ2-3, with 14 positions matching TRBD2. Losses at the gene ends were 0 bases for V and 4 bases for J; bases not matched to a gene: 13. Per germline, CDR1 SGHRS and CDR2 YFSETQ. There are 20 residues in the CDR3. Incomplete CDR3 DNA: TGCGCCAGCAGCTTGGGTCGAACCGGGACTAGCGGGAGCGCGTCAGATACG. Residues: CASSLGRTGTSGSASDT. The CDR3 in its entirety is CASSLGRTGTSGSASDTQYF.

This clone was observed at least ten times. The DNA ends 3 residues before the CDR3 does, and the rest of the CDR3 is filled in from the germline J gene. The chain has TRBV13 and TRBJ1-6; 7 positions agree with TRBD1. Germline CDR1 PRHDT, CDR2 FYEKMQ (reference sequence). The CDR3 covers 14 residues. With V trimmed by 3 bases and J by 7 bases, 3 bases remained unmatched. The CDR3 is CASSLGTANSPLHF. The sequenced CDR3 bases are TGTGCCAGCAGCTTGGGGACAGCAAATTCACCC. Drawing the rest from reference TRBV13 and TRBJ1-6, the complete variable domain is AAGVIQSPRHLIKEKRETATLKCYPIPRHDTVYWYQQGPGQDPQFLISFYEKMQSDKGSIPDRFSAQQFSDYHSELNMSSLELGDSALYFCASSLGTANSPLHFGNGTRLTVT.

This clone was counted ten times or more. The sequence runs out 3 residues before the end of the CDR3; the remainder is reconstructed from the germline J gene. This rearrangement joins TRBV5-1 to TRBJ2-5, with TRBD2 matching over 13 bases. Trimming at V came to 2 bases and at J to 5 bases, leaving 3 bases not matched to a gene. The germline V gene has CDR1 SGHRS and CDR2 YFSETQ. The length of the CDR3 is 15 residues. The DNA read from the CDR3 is TGCGCCAGCAGCTTACTAGCGGGAGGGAGTGAGACC. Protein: CASSLLAGGSET. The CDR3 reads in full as CASSLLAGGSETQYF.

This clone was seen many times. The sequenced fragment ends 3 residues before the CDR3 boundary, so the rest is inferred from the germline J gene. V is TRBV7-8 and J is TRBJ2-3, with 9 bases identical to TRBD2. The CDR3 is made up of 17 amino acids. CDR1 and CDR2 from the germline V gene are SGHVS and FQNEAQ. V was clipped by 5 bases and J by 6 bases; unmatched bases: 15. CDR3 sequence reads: CASSPTPRTSVQDTQYF. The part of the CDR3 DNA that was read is TGTGCCAGCAGCCCTACACCCCGGACTAGCGTCCAGGATACG. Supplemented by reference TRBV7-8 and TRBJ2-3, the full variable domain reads GAGVSQSPRYKVAKRGQDVALRCDPISGHVSLFWYQQALGQGPEFLTYFQNEAQLDKSGLPSDRFFAERPEGSVSTLKIQRTQQEDSAVYLCASSPTPRTSVQDTQYFGPGTRLTVL.

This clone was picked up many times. The DNA read from the CDR3 is TGTGCCAGCCAGGACAGGGAAGAGACC. Protein product: CASQDREET. Given in full, the CDR3 is CASQDREETQYF. The rearrangement joins TRBV12-3 or TRBV12-4 to TRBJ2-5, with 8 nucleotides matching TRBD1. The missing CDR3 end, 3 residues past where the read stops, is filled in from the germline J gene. J lost 3 bases, V lost 8 bases, and 2 bases had no gene match. This CDR3 contains 12 residues.

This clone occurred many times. The CDR3: CAWSEGTGSGELFF. The CDR3 DNA, read in part, is TGTGCCTGGAGTGAGGGGACAGGTTCCGGGGAG. The rearrangement uses TRBV30 and TRBJ2-2, with 8 bases fitting TRBD1. The read finishes 3 residues shy of the CDR3 end, and the germline J gene is used to complete it. From germline, CDR1 is GTSNPN and CDR2 SVGIG (reference sequence). Losses at the gene ends were 1 base for V and 6 bases for J; bases not matched to a gene: 4. This CDR3 has 14 amino acids.

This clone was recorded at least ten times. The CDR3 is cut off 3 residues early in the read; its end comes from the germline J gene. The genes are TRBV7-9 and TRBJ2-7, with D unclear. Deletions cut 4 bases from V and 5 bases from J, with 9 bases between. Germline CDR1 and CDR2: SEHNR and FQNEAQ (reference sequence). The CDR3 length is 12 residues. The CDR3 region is CASSSPHNEQYF. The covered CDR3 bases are TGTGCCAGCAGCTCACCCCACAACGAG.

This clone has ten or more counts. The CDR3 here is CASSAVVFGANVLTF. The part of the CDR3 DNA that was read is TGTGCCAGCAGTGCAGTGGTGTTTGGGGCCAACGTC. The J gene is TRBJ2-6, the V gene TRBV6-1; D is uncertain. The read falls 3 residues short of the CDR3 end, and the missing part is taken from the germline J gene. The CDR3 has 15 amino acids. The germline V gene has CDR1 MNHNS and CDR2 SASEGT. V was pared by 4 bases and J by 3 bases, with 10 bases between.

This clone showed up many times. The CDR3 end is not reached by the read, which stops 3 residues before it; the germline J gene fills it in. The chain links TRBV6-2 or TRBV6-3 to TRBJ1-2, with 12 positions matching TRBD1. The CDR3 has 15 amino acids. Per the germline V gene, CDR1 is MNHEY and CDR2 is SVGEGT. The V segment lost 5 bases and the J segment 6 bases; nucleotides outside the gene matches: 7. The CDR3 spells CASSPGTGGIDGYTF. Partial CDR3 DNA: TGTGCCAGCAGTCCCGGGACAGGGGGCATTGATGGC.

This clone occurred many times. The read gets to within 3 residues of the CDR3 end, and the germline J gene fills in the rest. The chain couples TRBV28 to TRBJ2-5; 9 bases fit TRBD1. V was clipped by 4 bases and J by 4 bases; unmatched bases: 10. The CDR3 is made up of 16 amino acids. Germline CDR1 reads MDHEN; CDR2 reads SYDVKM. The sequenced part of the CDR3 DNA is TGTGCCAGCAGTTCCCAACCGGGACAGGGAGGAGAGACC. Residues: CASSSQPGQGGET. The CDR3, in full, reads CASSSQPGQGGETQYF.

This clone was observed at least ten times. The part of the CDR3 DNA that was read is TGTGCCAGCAGCCAAGGGCAGGGAAGGGGTTTGAACACTGAA. Amino acid sequence: CASSQGQGRGLNTE. The complete CDR3 sequence is CASSQGQGRGLNTEAFF. This sequence joins TRBV4-2 and TRBJ1-1; weak D call: TRBD1 (5 bases). The read finishes 3 residues shy of the CDR3 end, and the germline J gene is used to complete it. The CDR3 spans 17 residues. The V and J ends lost 1 base and 0 bases respectively, with 15 bases between them. The germline gives CDR1 LGHNA, CDR2 YNFKEQ.

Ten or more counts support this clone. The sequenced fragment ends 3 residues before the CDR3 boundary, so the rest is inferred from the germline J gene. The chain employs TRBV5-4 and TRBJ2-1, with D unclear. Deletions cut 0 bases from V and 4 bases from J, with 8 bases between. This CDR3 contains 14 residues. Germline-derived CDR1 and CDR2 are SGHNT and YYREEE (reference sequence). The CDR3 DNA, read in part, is TGTGCCAGCAGCTTGGATGGCAATTACAATGAG. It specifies CASSLDGNYNE. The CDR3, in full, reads CASSLDGNYNEQFF.

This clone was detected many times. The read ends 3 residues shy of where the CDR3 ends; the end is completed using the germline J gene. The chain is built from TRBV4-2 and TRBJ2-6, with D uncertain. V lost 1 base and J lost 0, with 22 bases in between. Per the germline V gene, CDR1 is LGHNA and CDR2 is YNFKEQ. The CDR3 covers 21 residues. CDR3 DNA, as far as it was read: TGTGCCAGCAGCCAAGGACATCTGTATATCTCTCCCGGCTCTGGGGCCAACGTC. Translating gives CASSQGHLYISPGSGANV. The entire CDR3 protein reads CASSQGHLYISPGSGANVLTF.

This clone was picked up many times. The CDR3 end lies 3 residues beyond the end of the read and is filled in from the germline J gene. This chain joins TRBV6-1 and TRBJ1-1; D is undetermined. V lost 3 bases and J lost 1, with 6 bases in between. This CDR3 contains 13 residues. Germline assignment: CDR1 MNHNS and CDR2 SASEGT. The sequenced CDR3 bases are TGTGCCAGCAGTGAGGCGGGGAACACTGAA. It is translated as CASSEAGNTE. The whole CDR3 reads CASSEAGNTEAFF.

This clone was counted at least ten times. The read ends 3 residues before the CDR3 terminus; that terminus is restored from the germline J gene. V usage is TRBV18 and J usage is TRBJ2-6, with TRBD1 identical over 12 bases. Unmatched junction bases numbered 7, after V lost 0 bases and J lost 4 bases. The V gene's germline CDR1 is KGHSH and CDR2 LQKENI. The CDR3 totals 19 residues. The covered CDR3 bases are TGTGCCAGCTCACCACCCTCCGGGACAGGGGGCGCAGGGGCCAACGTC. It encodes CASSPPSGTGGAGANV. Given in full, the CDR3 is CASSPPSGTGGAGANVLTF.

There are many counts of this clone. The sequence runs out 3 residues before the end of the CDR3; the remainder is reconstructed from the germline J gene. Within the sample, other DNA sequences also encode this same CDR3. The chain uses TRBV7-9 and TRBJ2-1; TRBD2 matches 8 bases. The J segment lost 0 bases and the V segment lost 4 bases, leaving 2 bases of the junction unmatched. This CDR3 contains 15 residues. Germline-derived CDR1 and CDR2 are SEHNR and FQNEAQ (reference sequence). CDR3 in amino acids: CASSSGTSSYNEQFF. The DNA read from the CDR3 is TGTGCCAGCAGCTCCGGGACTAGCTCCTACAATGAG.

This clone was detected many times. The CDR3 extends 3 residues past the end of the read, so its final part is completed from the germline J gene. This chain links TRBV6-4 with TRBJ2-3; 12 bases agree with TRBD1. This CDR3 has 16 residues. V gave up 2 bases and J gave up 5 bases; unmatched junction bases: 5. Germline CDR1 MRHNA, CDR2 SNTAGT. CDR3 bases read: TGTGCCAGCAGTGACGGGACAGGGGGCAGAGTAGATACG. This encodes CASSDGTGGRVDT. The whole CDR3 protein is CASSDGTGGRVDTQYF.

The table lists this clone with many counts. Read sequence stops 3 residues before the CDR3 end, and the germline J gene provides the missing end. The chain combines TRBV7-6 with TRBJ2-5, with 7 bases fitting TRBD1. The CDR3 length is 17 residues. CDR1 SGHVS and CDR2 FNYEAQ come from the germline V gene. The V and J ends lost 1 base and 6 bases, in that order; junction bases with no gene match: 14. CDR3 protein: CASSLEAIGTVSKTQYF. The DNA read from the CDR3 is TGTGCCAGCAGCTTAGAAGCAATCGGGACAGTGTCGAAGACC.

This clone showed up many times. CDR3: CAYLRGPGELFF. CDR3 bases read: TGTGCTTATCTTAGGGGGCCCGGGGAG. The chain combines TRBV30 with TRBJ2-2; 7 bases fit TRBD1. The missing CDR3 end, 3 residues past where the read stops, is filled in from the germline J gene. This CDR3 has 12 residues. CDR1 is GTSNPN and CDR2 is SVGIG in the germline V gene (reference sequence).

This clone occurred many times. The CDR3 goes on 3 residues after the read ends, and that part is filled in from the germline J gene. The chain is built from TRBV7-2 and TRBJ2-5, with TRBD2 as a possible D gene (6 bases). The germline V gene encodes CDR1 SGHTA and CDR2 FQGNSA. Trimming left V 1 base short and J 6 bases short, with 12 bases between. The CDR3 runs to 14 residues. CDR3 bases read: TGTGCCAGCAGCTTAGTGGGGGGTAAAAAGACC. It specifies CASSLVGGKKT. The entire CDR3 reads CASSLVGGKKTQYF.

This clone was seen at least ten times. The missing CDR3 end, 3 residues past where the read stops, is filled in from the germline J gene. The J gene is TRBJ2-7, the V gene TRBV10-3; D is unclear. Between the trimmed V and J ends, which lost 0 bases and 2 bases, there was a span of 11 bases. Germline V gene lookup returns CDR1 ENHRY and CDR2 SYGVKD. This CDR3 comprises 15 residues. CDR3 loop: CAISESRGMTYEQYF. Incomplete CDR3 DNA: TGTGCCATCAGTGAGTCTCGCGGTATGACCTACGAG.

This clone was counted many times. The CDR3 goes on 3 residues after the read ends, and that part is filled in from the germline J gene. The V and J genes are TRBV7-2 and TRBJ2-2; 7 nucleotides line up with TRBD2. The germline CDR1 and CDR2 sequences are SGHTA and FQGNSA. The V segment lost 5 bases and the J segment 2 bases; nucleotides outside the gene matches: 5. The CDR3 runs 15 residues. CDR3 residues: CASSPGLVNTGELFF. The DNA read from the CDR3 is TGTGCCAGCAGCCCCGGACTAGTTAACACCGGGGAG.

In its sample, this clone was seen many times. The sequenced part of the CDR3 DNA is TGTGCCACCAGCATCAGTACAGGGGTGGGCTATGGC. Translated: CATSISTGVGYG. The whole CDR3 reads CATSISTGVGYGYTF. The chain employs TRBV15 and TRBJ1-2, with TRBD1 matching over 7 bases. The CDR3 end falls 3 residues outside the read, so it is completed with the germline J gene. CDR1 is LNHNV and CDR2 is YYDKDF in the germline V gene (reference sequence). V gave up 4 bases and J gave up 4 bases; unmatched junction bases: 9. The CDR3 loop spans 15 amino acids. Using reference TRBV15 and TRBJ1-2 for the parts outside the CDR3, the full variable domain is DAMVIQNPRYQVTQFGKPVTLSCSQTLNHNVMYWYQQKSSQAPKLLFHYYDKDFNNEADTPDNFQSRRPNTSFCFLDIRSPGLGDTAMYLCATSISTGVGYGYTFGSGTRLTVV.